One and the same sample provided the 7 T cell receptor beta chains below, sequenced in a study of T cells in Graves' hyperthyroidism and ophthalmopathy. TCR beta CDR3 regions were amplified from RNA. The HTBI primer set was used in a first-round RT-PCR of the TCR CDR3. TCRdb used MiXCR to reprocess the multiplex PCR reads, holding one entry per CDR3 protein. The sample yields roughly 740,000 distinct CDR3 sequences, roughly 17% seen once. Material for sequencing was blood. The receptor set was obtained from a man younger than 35 with Graves' hyperthyroidism.

In nucleotides, the CDR3 is TGCAGTGTAACTAGCGAAAAAAAAGGCAATGAGCAGTTCTTC. Residues: CSVTSEKKGNEQFF. V usage is TRBV20-1 and J usage is TRBJ2-1, with 7 nucleotides matching TRBD2. Trimming removed 7 bases from V and 6 bases from J; junction bases left unmatched: 12. The CDR3 covers 14 residues. Germline loops: CDR1 DFQATT, CDR2 SNEGSKA (reference sequence).

This clonotype showed up just a few times. The J gene is TRBJ1-1, the V gene TRBV27; no firm D call. Germline V CDR1 and CDR2: MNHEY, SMNVEV (reference sequence). The CDR3 is 14 amino acids. Trimming left V 6 bases short and J 1 base short, with 12 bases between. The CDR3 is CASRSDHRNTEAFF. CDR3 DNA sequence: TGTGCCAGCAGGTCGGACCACCGGAACACTGAAGCTTTCTTT.

This clonotype was recorded at least ten times. V usage is TRBV3-1 and J usage is TRBJ1-4; 10 nucleotides align to TRBD1. Germline V lookup: CDR1 LGHDT, CDR2 YNNKEL (reference sequence). V shed 4 bases, J shed 6 bases, and the junction held 5 bases outside the gene matches. This CDR3 comprises 15 residues. The CDR3 sequence: CASSLPGQGHEKLFF. In DNA form, the CDR3 reads TGTGCCAGCAGCCTTCCGGGACAGGGGCATGAAAAACTGTTTTTT.

This clonotype was observed at least ten times. The V and J genes are TRBV28 and TRBJ2-4; the D gene is possibly TRBD2 (7 bases). The V end was cut by 3 bases, the J end by 1 base, with 13 bases between. CDR3 length equals 16 residues. The germline V gene encodes CDR1 MDHEN and CDR2 SYDVKM. The CDR3: CASSLGGALAKNIQYF. CDR3 DNA sequence: TGTGCCAGCAGTTTGGGGGGGGCGCTGGCCAAAAACATTCAGTACTTC.

The gene calls are TRBV10-3 and TRBJ2-2; tentative D call: TRBD2 (5 bases). CDR1 is ENHRY, CDR2 SYGVKD, per germline. The CDR3 is made up of 13 amino acids. Between the trimmed V and J ends, which lost 9 bases and 2 bases, there was a span of 10 bases. The CDR3: CAIKDSNTGELFF. CDR3 in DNA: TGTGCCATTAAGGACTCAAACACCGGGGAGCTGTTTTTT.

At least ten counts were recorded for this clonotype. The chain is built from TRBV6-2 or TRBV6-3 and TRBJ2-3, with 12 bases lining up with TRBD2. The CDR3 covers 19 residues. Trimming removed 6 bases from V and 0 bases from J; junction bases left unmatched: 13. Per germline, CDR1 MNHEY and CDR2 SVGEGT. CDR3 nucleotides: TGTGCCAGCAGCGCCGGGACTAGCGGGTACGGGACTAGCACAGATACGCAGTATTTT. Translated, it gives CASSAGTSGYGTSTDTQYF.

V and J are TRBV20-1 and TRBJ1-5; D perhaps matches TRBD1 (6 bases). The germline V gene has CDR1 DFQATT and CDR2 SNEGSKA (reference sequence). CDR3 length: 15 residues. V gave up 3 bases and J gave up 1 base, with 13 bases separating them. In nucleotides, the CDR3 is TGCAGTGCTAGGAAGGACAGTTACAGCAATCAGCCCCAGCATTTT. Its protein product is CSARKDSYSNQPQHF.